The next 24 T cell receptor beta chains were all read from a single sample in a study of cytomegalovirus exposure and HLA in healthy donors. In the PCR, 60 Vbeta and 13 Jbeta primers were used. TCRdb's copy holds only in-frame clones and misses some; the assay was immunoSEQ multiplex PCR. The data show over 200,000 clones, about 75% seen once. Sequenced material: PBMCs. These receptors all come from a male donor in good health and CMV-seronegative.

The chain is built from TRBV27 and TRBJ2-7; D call uncertain. The CDR3 runs to 14 residues. Trimming stripped 2 bases from V and 2 bases from J, with 10 bases between. Germline V gene sequence: CDR1 MNHEY, CDR2 SMNVEV (reference sequence). CDR3 loop: CASSLRRVTYEQYF. The CDR3 region has the DNA TGTGCCAGCAGTTTACGACGGGTCACCTACGAGCAGTACTTC.

V usage is TRBV5-1 and J usage is TRBJ2-7; TRBD2 aligns across 9 bases. From germline, CDR1 is SGHRS and CDR2 YFSETQ. The CDR3 loop spans 14 amino acids. Trimming cost V 3 bases and J 4 bases; bases outside gene matches: 5. The CDR3 bases are TGCGCCAGCAGCTATAGCGGGAGCGGATACGAGCAGTACTTC. The encoded protein is CASSYSGSGYEQYF. Combining the CDR3 with reference TRBV5-1 and TRBJ2-7 gives the whole variable domain KAGVTQTPRYLIKTRGQQVTLSCSPISGHRSVSWYQQTPGQGLQFLFEYFSETQRNKGNFPGRFSGRQFSNSRSEMNVSTLELGDSALYLCASSYSGSGYEQYFGPGTRLTVT.

The chain employs TRBV25-1 and TRBJ1-3; maybe TRBD1 (6 bases). Trimming pared 7 bases from V and 2 bases from J, leaving 12 bases between. Germline CDR1 is MGHDK and CDR2 is SYGVNS. This CDR3 has 14 residues. The chain's CDR3 is CASTPGHPGNTIYF. The CDR3 nucleotides read TGTGCCAGCACCCCGGGACACCCTGGAAACACCATATATTTT. Looking up the rest from reference TRBV25-1 and TRBJ1-3 gives the full variable domain: EADIYQTPRYLVIGTGKKITLECSQTMGHDKMYWYQQDPGMELHLIHYSYGVNSTEKGDLSSESTVSRIRTEHFPLTLESARPSHTSQYLCASTPGHPGNTIYFGEGSWLTVV.

The genes are TRBV10-3 and TRBJ2-7; D might be TRBD2 (5 bases). The germline CDR1 and CDR2 sequences are ENHRY and SYGVKD. The CDR3 covers 13 residues. V lost 3 bases to trimming and J lost 2 bases, with 8 bases between them. The DNA of the CDR3 is TGTGCCATCAGTGAACAAGCGGCCTACGAGCAGTACTTC. Translation gives CAISEQAAYEQYF.

The chain couples TRBV30 to TRBJ1-1; D call uncertain. The CDR3 is made up of 13 amino acids. Germline CDR1 reads GTSNPN; CDR2 reads SVGIG (reference sequence). V gave up 6 bases and J gave up 0 bases, with 11 bases separating them. The CDR3 reads CACIRVLNTEAFF. In DNA form, the CDR3 reads TGTGCCTGCATTCGGGTCCTGAACACTGAAGCTTTCTTT.

This rearrangement joins TRBV30 to TRBJ1-6; D unclear. Germline CDR1 GTSNPN, CDR2 SVGIG (reference sequence). Between the trimmed V and J ends, which lost 0 bases and 4 bases, there was a span of 10 bases. The CDR3 runs 15 residues. CDR3 region: CAWSVRNLYNSPLHF. Written as DNA, the CDR3 is TGTGCCTGGAGTGTCAGGAATTTATATAATTCACCCCTCCACTTT.

The chain links TRBV10-3 to TRBJ1-3; the D is unclear. Trimming took 3 bases from V and 6 from J, leaving 9 bases between them. The CDR3 contains 13 residues. The germline gives CDR1 ENHRY, CDR2 SYGVKD. The CDR3 sequence: CAISDSPENTIYF. DNA for the CDR3: TGTGCCATCAGTGACTCCCCAGAAAACACCATATATTTT.

The chain employs TRBV27 and TRBJ1-2, with 7 bases matching TRBD1. The CDR3 extends over 15 amino acids. The V segment lost 10 bases and the J segment 9 bases; nucleotides outside the gene matches: 20. Germline CDR1 reads MNHEY; CDR2 reads SMNVEV (reference sequence). The CDR3 nucleotides are TGTGCCACCTCAAAATACAGGGGAACAGAGTTGAGCTACACCTTC. Translation: CATSKYRGTELSYTF.

The rearrangement uses TRBV7-2 and TRBJ2-7; 9 bases are a match to TRBD1. The CDR3 has 13 residues. Germline CDR1 SGHTA, CDR2 FQGNSA. After removal of 4 bases from V and 4 bases from J, the junction contained 2 bases not matched to a gene. The chain's CDR3 is CASSWGQGYEQYF. The DNA of the CDR3 is TGTGCCAGCAGCTGGGGACAGGGTTACGAGCAGTACTTC. The whole variable domain, remainder taken from reference TRBV7-2 and TRBJ2-7, is GAGVSQSPSNKVTEKGKDVELRCDPISGHTALYWYRQSLGQGLEFLIYFQGNSAPDKSGLPSDRFSAERTGGSVSTLTIQRTQQEDSAVYLCASSWGQGYEQYFGPGTRLTVT.

This clone appeared a few times. This sequence joins TRBV29-1 and TRBJ2-7, with 7 bases identical to TRBD1. V gave up 2 bases and J gave up 4 bases; unmatched junction bases: 11. The CDR3 covers 15 residues. From germline, CDR1 is SQVTM and CDR2 ANQGSEA. In DNA, the CDR3 is TGCAGCGTTGAATTTAGGGACAGAGGGATTTACGAGCAGTACTTC. Translating gives CSVEFRDRGIYEQYF.

The chain is built from TRBV19 and TRBJ1-4; D is unresolved. This CDR3 spans 15 amino acids. CDR1 LNHDA and CDR2 SQIVND come from the germline V gene (reference sequence). Trimming pared 5 bases from V and 4 bases from J, leaving 14 bases between. CDR3 sequence (DNA): TGTGCCAGTAGTTTACGGACGGACTTTAATGAAAAACTGTTTTTT. This codes for CASSLRTDFNEKLFF.

The V call is TRBV7-6, the J call TRBJ2-2, with 7 nucleotides matching TRBD1. The CDR3 sequence is 16 residues long. The germline V gene encodes CDR1 SGHVS and CDR2 FNYEAQ. V dropped 0 bases and J dropped 6; count of bases not matched to a gene: 7. The CDR3 DNA is TGTGCCAGCAGCTTAGCGATGCAGGGGGTGGCCGGGGAGCTGTTTTTT. This sequence encodes CASSLAMQGVAGELFF.

The genes are TRBV2 and TRBJ1-2; D gene ambiguous. Trimming shortened V by 7 bases and J by 4 bases, and 19 bases separated the two germline ends. Germline CDR1 reads SNHLY; CDR2 reads FYNNEI. The CDR3 contains 15 residues. CDR3 sequence: CASIRSPGGIYGYTF. In DNA form, the CDR3 reads TGTGCCAGCATACGGAGCCCGGGTGGAATCTATGGCTACACCTTC. The whole variable domain, filled in from reference TRBV2 and TRBJ1-2, reads EPEVTQTPSHQVTQMGQEVILRCVPISNHLYFYWYRQILGQKVEFLVSFYNNEISEKSEIFDDQFSVERPDGSNFTLKIRSTKLEDSAMYFCASIRSPGGIYGYTFGSGTRLTVV.

V usage is TRBV9 and J usage is TRBJ2-5; 7 nucleotides line up with TRBD2. Trimming removed 0 bases from V and 5 bases from J; junction bases left unmatched: 7. The CDR3 has 15 residues. Germline lookup yields CDR1 SGDLS and CDR2 YYNGEE. The CDR3 nucleotides read TGTGCCAGCAGCGTAGAGGGCGGGAGTGGTGAGACCCAGTACTTC. Its protein product is CASSVEGGSGETQYF.

This chain joins TRBV28 and TRBJ1-1; D is undetermined. Trimming shortened V by 2 bases and J by 0 bases, and 7 bases separated the two germline ends. Germline CDR1 reads MDHEN; CDR2 reads SYDVKM. The CDR3 loop spans 14 amino acids. The CDR3 bases are TGTGCCAGCAGTTTAGGCGGTATGAACACTGAAGCTTTCTTT. Residues: CASSLGGMNTEAFF.

This chain joins TRBV27 and TRBJ2-7; 11 bases match TRBD2. Per germline, CDR1 MNHEY and CDR2 SMNVEV (reference sequence). The CDR3 consists of 15 residues. J gave up 4 bases and V 6 bases, and 8 bases lay outside the gene matches. This CDR3 reads CASSHTSGSLYEQYF. The CDR3 DNA reads TGTGCCAGCAGCCACACTAGCGGGAGTTTGTACGAGCAGTACTTC.

The chain links TRBV6-5 to TRBJ1-2; D unclear. There are 13 residues in the CDR3. V lost 2 bases, J lost 3 bases, and 7 bases lay in between. Germline V CDR1 and CDR2: MNHEY, SVGAGI. The CDR3 bases are TGTGCCAGCAGTTACATCGCGGACTATGGCTACACCTTC. This gives the protein CASSYIADYGYTF.

V usage is TRBV9 and J usage is TRBJ2-1, with D possibly being TRBD1 (6 bases). The CDR3 has 13 amino acids. Germline CDR1 and CDR2: SGDLS and YYNGEE. V was cut by 4 bases and J by 7 bases, with 12 bases left in between. DNA for the CDR3: TGTGCCAGCAGCATACAGGACAGAAATGAGCAGTTCTTC. The encoded protein is CASSIQDRNEQFF.

The CDR3: CASSIYQGAGELFF. CDR3 nucleotides: TGTGCCAGCAGCATATATCAGGGTGCCGGGGAGCTGTTTTTT. V and J are TRBV7-3 and TRBJ2-2, with D possibly being TRBD1 (5 bases). CDR1 is SGHTA and CDR2 is FQGTGA in the germline V gene. The CDR3 is 14 amino acids. V lost 5 bases, J lost 6 bases, and 13 bases lay in between.

The chain recombines TRBV13 with TRBJ2-3, with 8 bases identical to TRBD2. V shed 0 bases, J shed 5 bases, and the junction held 4 bases outside the gene matches. CDR3 length: 15 residues. CDR1 is PRHDT and CDR2 is FYEKMQ in the germline V gene (reference sequence). This chain's CDR3 is CASSLGGGAIDTQYF. Written as DNA, the CDR3 is TGTGCCAGCAGCTTAGGCGGGGGGGCGATAGATACGCAGTATTTT. Full variable domain (missing parts from reference TRBV13 and TRBJ2-3): AAGVIQSPRHLIKEKRETATLKCYPIPRHDTVYWYQQGPGQDPQFLISFYEKMQSDKGSIPDRFSAQQFSDYHSELNMSSLELGDSALYFCASSLGGGAIDTQYFGPGTRLTVL.

The chain employs TRBV5-1 and TRBJ2-4; D perhaps matches TRBD2 (5 bases). Trimming cost V 6 bases and J 6 bases, with 13 bases left between them. CDR1 SGHRS and CDR2 YFSETQ come from the germline V gene. The CDR3 consists of 13 residues. The CDR3 sequence is CASKREPTNIQYF. The CDR3 bases are TGCGCCAGCAAGAGGGAACCCACAAACATTCAGTACTTC.

The V gene is TRBV2, the J gene TRBJ2-7, with 9 bases identical to TRBD2. Unmatched junction bases numbered 4, after V lost 1 base and J lost 0 bases. Germline loops: CDR1 SNHLY, CDR2 FYNNEI. CDR3 length: 16 residues. CDR3 in amino acids: CASSEGGGDFSYEQYF. CDR3 in DNA: TGTGCCAGCAGTGAAGGCGGGGGGGACTTCTCCTACGAGCAGTACTTC.

The rearrangement joins TRBV6-5 to TRBJ1-1, with no clear D. Germline loops: CDR1 MNHEY, CDR2 SVGAGI. The CDR3 totals 13 residues. Trimming shortened V by 1 base and J by 4 bases, and 7 bases separated the two germline ends. CDR3 protein: CASSYLHTTEAFF. In nucleotides, the CDR3 is TGTGCCAGCAGTTACTTACATACCACTGAAGCTTTCTTT.

This clone was detected once. This CDR3 is also generated by other DNA sequences in the sample. This chain connects TRBV6-5 to TRBJ2-7; D might be TRBD2 (6 bases). V lost 2 bases to trimming and J lost 6 bases, with 8 bases between them. The CDR3 contains 12 residues. Germline values: CDR1 MNHEY, CDR2 SVGAGI. CDR3 coding DNA: TGTGCCAGCAGTTACCGGGGAGGCGAGCAGTACTTC. Encoded protein: CASSYRGGEQYF.